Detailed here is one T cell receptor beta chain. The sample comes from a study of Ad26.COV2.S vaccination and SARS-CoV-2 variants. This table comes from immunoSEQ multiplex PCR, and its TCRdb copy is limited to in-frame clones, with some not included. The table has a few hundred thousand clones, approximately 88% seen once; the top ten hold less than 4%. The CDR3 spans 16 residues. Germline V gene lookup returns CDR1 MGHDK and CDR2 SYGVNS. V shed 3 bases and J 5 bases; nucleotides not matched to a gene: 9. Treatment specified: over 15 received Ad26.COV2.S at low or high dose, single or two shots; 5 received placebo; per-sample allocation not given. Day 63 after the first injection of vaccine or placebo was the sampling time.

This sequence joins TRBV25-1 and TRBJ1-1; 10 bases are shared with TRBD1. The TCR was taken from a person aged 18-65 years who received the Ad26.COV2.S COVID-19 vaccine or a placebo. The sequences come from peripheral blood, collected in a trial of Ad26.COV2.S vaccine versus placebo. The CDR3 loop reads CASSEGYGTGVTEAFF. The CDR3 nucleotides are TGTGCCAGCAGTGAGGGGTACGGGACAGGGGTGACTGAAGCTTTCTTT. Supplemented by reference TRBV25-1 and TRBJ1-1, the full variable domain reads EADIYQTPRYLVIGTGKKITLECSQTMGHDKMYWYQQDPGMELHLIHYSYGVNSTEKGDLSSESTVSRIRTEHFPLTLESARPSHTSQYLCASSEGYGTGVTEAFFGQGTRLTVV.